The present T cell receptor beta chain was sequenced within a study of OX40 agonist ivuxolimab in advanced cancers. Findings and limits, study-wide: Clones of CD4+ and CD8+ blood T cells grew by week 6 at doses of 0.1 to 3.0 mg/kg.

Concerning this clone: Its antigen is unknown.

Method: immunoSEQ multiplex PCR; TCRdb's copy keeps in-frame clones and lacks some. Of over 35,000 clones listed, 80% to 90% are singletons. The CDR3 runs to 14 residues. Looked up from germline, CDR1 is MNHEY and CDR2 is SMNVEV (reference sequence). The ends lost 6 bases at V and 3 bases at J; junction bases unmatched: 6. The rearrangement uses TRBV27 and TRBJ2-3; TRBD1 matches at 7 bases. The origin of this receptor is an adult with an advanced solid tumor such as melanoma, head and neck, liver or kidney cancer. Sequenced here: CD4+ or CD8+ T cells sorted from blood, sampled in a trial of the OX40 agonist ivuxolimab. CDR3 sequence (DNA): TGTGCCAGCAGGCAGGGGGAATTGACAGATACGCAGTATTTT. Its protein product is CASRQGELTDTQYF.